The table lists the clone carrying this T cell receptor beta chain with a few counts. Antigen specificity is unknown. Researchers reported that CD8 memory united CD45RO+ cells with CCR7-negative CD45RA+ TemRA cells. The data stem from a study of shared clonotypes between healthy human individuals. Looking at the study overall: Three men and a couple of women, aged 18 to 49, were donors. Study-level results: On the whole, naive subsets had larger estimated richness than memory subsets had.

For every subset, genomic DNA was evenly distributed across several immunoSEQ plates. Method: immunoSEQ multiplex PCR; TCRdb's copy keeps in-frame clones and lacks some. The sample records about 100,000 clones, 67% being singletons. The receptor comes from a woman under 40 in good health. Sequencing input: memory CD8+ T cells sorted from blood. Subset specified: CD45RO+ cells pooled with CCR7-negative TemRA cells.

The CDR3 region has the DNA TGCGCCAGCAGCCAAGAGGGGGCCCGAGAGACCCAGTACTTC. Protein: CASSQEGARETQYF. This chain uses TRBV4-1 with TRBJ2-5; the D gene is possibly TRBD1 (6 bases). Germline values: CDR1 MGHRA, CDR2 YSYEKL. Trimming took 0 bases from V and 4 from J, leaving 9 bases between them. This CDR3 is 14 amino acids long.